Below are 18 T cell receptor beta chains sequenced from a single sample in a study of tumor-infiltrating lymphocytes in primary liver carcinoma. Alongside blood RNA obtained from unsorted whole blood, germline DNA was also extracted. Total RNA amounting to around 540 ng was the source from which TCR beta cDNA was made with a constant-region primer. Three nested multiplex PCR rounds of slightly modified ARM-PCR generated TCR beta libraries. Researchers ran the first two PCR rounds for roughly 10 cycles each with TRBV1-TRBV30 forward primers and a C-beta reverse primer. Each CDR3 protein gets one entry after TCRdb re-called the multiplex PCR reads with MiXCR. The sample records fewer than 400,000 distinct CDR3 sequences, 45% to 70% being singletons. The material sequenced was peripheral blood. Every receptor here comes from a woman aged 25 to 39 with primary liver carcinoma and hepatitis B virus infection.

This clonotype occurred a few times. The genes are TRBV28 and TRBJ2-4, with TRBD1 identical over 9 bases. The CDR3 has 14 residues. Losses at the gene ends were 6 bases for V and 8 bases for J; bases not matched to a gene: 8. Germline-derived CDR1 and CDR2 are MDHEN and SYDVKM. CDR3: CASRTPGQGDIQYF. CDR3 in DNA: TGTGCCAGCAGGACACCGGGACAGGGTGACATTCAGTACTTC. The full variable domain, in which reference TRBV28 and TRBJ2-4 provide the parts outside the CDR3, is DVKVTQSSRYLVKRTGEKVFLECVQDMDHENMFWYRQDPGLGLRLIYFSYDVKMKEKGDIPEGYSVSREKKERFSLILESASTNQTSMYLCASRTPGQGDIQYFGAGTRLSVL.

A word on this clonotype: A single base separates this from a much larger clone, so it may be a read error. J is TRBJ2-1 and V is TRBV29-1; 8 bases line up with TRBD1. CDR3 length equals 13 residues. The germline gives CDR1 SQVTM, CDR2 ANQGSEA. V lost 5 bases and J lost 8; bases outside the gene matches: 8. CDR3 protein: CSVPWDRTDEQFF. Written as DNA, the CDR3 is TGCAGCGTTCCGTGGGACAGGACCGATGAGCAGTTCTTC.

This clonotype occurred a few times. The chain joins TRBV5-8 to TRBJ2-7; 8 bases align to TRBD1. The CDR3 consists of 15 residues. Germline V CDR1 and CDR2: SGHTS, YDEGEE. V was pared by 3 bases and J by 5 bases, with 10 bases of the junction left unmatched. The CDR3 nucleotides are TGTGCCAGCAGCTACATGGGGCAGGGGGCCAACGAGCAGTACTTC. It encodes CASSYMGQGANEQYF.

On this clonotype: Being one base from a much bigger clone, this may be a read error. The chain recombines TRBV29-1 with TRBJ2-1; 7 bases are shared with TRBD2. The CDR3 runs 14 residues. After removal of 7 bases from V and 3 bases from J, the junction contained 9 bases not matched to a gene. Germline CDR1 SQVTM, CDR2 ANQGSEA. CDR3 nucleotides: TGCAGCGCCACGACTAGCTCTCTCTACAATGAGCAGTTCTTC. Residues: CSATTSSLYNEQFF.

The chain combines TRBV30 with TRBJ1-2; a possible D gene is TRBD1 (5 bases). The CDR3 consists of 13 residues. Germline V gene lookup returns CDR1 GTSNPN and CDR2 SVGIG (reference sequence). V lost 5 bases to trimming and J lost 3 bases, with 13 bases between them. DNA for the CDR3: TGTGCCTGGCAGGGATTGCACGACTATGGCTACACCTTC. Residues: CAWQGLHDYGYTF.

This clonotype showed up many times. The rearrangement joins TRBV11-2 to TRBJ2-7; 8 bases line up with TRBD1. Trimming took 1 base from V and 3 from J; bases not matched to a gene: 5. This CDR3 contains 15 residues. Germline V gene sequence: CDR1 SGHAT, CDR2 FQNNGV. In DNA, the CDR3 is TGTGCCAGCAGCTTAGGCCCCGACAGGGGCTACGAGCAGTACTTC. It codes for CASSLGPDRGYEQYF.

This clonotype was counted ten times or more. This rearrangement joins TRBV6-5 to TRBJ1-5; no clear D. The V end lost 0 bases, the J end lost 3 bases, and 3 bases lay between the germline ends. The CDR3 totals 13 residues. Germline CDR1 reads MNHEY; CDR2 reads SVGAGI. As DNA, the CDR3 is TGTGCCAGCAGTTACTCGATCAATCAGCCCCAGCATTTT. Its protein product is CASSYSINQPQHF.

The chain is built from TRBV20-1 and TRBJ1-2; 7 bases line up with TRBD1. With V trimmed by 1 base and J by 0 bases, 11 bases remained unmatched. CDR3 length: 17 residues. CDR1 DFQATT and CDR2 SNEGSKA come from the germline V gene (reference sequence). DNA for the CDR3: TGCAGTGCTAGAGCCGATAGGGGACAGCCATCTAACTATGGCTACACCTTC. It codes for CSARADRGQPSNYGYTF.

The V gene is TRBV5-4, the J gene TRBJ2-1; 7 bases fit TRBD2. CDR3 length equals 17 residues. Germline CDR1 is SGHNT and CDR2 is YYREEE (reference sequence). The J segment lost 4 bases and the V segment lost 0 bases, leaving 10 bases of the junction unmatched. In DNA form, the CDR3 reads TGTGCCAGCAGCTTGGGGGAGGGGTCCCCCTATTACAATGAGCAGTTCTTC. It specifies CASSLGEGSPYYNEQFF.

This clonotype has more than one count but fewer than ten. The J gene is TRBJ2-5, the V gene TRBV6-2 or TRBV6-3; TRBD2 matches at 10 bases. The ends lost 7 bases at V and 2 bases at J; junction bases unmatched: 7. The germline V gene has CDR1 MNHEY and CDR2 SVGEGT. The CDR3 has 15 residues. The CDR3 region is CASTMTSGQQETQYF. CDR3 in DNA: TGTGCCAGCACAATGACTAGCGGGCAGCAAGAGACCCAGTACTTC.

For this clonotype: It may be a read error: a sequence one base away is much more abundant. The V and J genes are TRBV12-3 or TRBV12-4 and TRBJ2-1, with TRBD1 matching 10 bases. The CDR3 has 14 amino acids. The CDR3 sequence is CDSRSGTGENEQFF. The CDR3 coding sequence is TGTGACAGCAGATCCGGGACAGGGGAAAATGAGCAGTTCTTC.

Concerning this clonotype itself: With a much larger clone just one base away, this may be a read error. The chain couples TRBV6-5 to TRBJ1-5; TRBD1 agrees at 8 bases. The CDR3 spans 14 residues. Germline V gene lookup returns CDR1 MNHEY and CDR2 SVGAGI. CDR3 bases: TGTGACAGCAGTCAAGGACAGGGAAATCAGCCCCAGCATTTT. Its protein product is CDSSQGQGNQPQHF.

The CDR3 here is CASSLGGGRGLAKNIQYF. The CDR3 DNA sequence: TGTGCCAGCAGCTTGGGTGGGGGCCGAGGGCTAGCCAAAAACATTCAGTACTTC. The rearrangement joins TRBV5-6 to TRBJ2-4, with a possible D match to TRBD1 (6 bases). V lost 0 bases to trimming and J lost 0 bases, with 16 bases between them. This CDR3 has 18 residues. Looked up from germline, CDR1 is SGHDT and CDR2 is YYEEEE.

This clonotype has more than one count but fewer than ten. This rearrangement joins TRBV6-5 to TRBJ2-1; 14 bases line up with TRBD2. Germline V gene sequence: CDR1 MNHEY, CDR2 SVGAGI. J was trimmed by 8 bases and V by 6 bases; bases with no gene match: 3. This CDR3 is built from 14 residues. The CDR3 coding sequence is TGTGCCAGCAGAGCGGGACTAGCGGGAGATGAGCAGTTCTTC. Translating it yields CASRAGLAGDEQFF.

About this clonotype: A single base separates this from a much larger clone, so it may be a read error. This chain links TRBV29-1 with TRBJ2-1; D is perhaps TRBD2 (6 bases). The CDR3 has 13 residues. Germline V gene data show CDR1 as SQVTM and CDR2 as ANQGSEA. This CDR3 reads CSVEGDGSNEQSF. CDR3 in DNA: TGCAGCGTTGAGGGGGACGGGAGCAATGAGCAGTCCTTC.

About this clonotype itself: A junction boundary mismatches the germline segment, possibly from a read error. The J gene is TRBJ1-5, the V gene TRBV7-8; tentatively, D is TRBD1 (5 bases). The germline gives CDR1 SGHVS, CDR2 FQNEAQ. The CDR3 covers 16 residues. The CDR3 nucleotides read TGTGCCAGCAACTTAGGATCAGGGACCATCAATCAGCCCCAGCATTTT. This encodes CASNLGSGTINQPQHF.

This clonotype was picked up many times. The chain joins TRBV29-1 to TRBJ1-1; D not certain. The CDR3 contains 11 residues. V shed 5 bases and J shed 1 base, with 5 bases lying between them. CDR1 is SQVTM, CDR2 ANQGSEA, per germline. CDR3 bases: TGCAGCGTTACACGGAACACTGAAGCTTTCTTT. Amino acid sequence: CSVTRNTEAFF.

This clonotype was counted a single time. Being one base from a much bigger clone, this may be a read error. The chain carries TRBV4-1 and TRBJ2-1; D is uncertain. The V end lost 1 base, the J end lost 3 bases, and 13 bases lay between the germline ends. There are 16 residues in the CDR3. Looked up from germline, CDR1 is MGHRA and CDR2 is YSYEKL. Here the CDR3 reads CASSQAFSQVYNEQFF. CDR3 DNA sequence: TGCGCCAGCAGCCAAGCTTTCTCTCAAGTCTACAATGAGCAGTTCTTC.